Shown below are 5 T cell receptor beta chains from a single sample sequenced in a study of human T cells and chemical hapten exposure. Each CDR3 protein is one row after TCRdb ran MiXCR on the RACE reads. This sample carries 75,000 to 90,000 distinct CDR3 sequences, roughly 7.2% of them seen once, and the ten largest clones take 1.5% to 1.8%. The time point is: patch test 1, 2 weeks after DPC sensitization. Treatment reported: therapeutic diphenylcyclopropenone sensitization with weekly scalp DPC. The material sequenced was whole blood, taken in connection with sensitization to the hapten diphenylcyclopropenone (DPC). The receptors come from a woman aged 25 to 39 with alopecia areata. Some clones in this sample may be carry-over from other donors' samples.

This clonotype occurred many times. The chain has TRBV28 and TRBJ2-6, with D tentatively TRBD2 (5 bases). The CDR3 totals 16 residues. Germline V gene sequence: CDR1 MDHEN, CDR2 SYDVKM. V lost 7 bases, J lost 0 bases, and 13 bases lay in between. The CDR3 sequence is CASTPRAVSGANVLTF. CDR3 bases: TGTGCCAGCACCCCGCGGGCAGTCTCTGGGGCCAACGTCCTGACTTTC.

This clonotype was counted only a few times. The chain combines TRBV5-1 with TRBJ2-3; 11 nucleotides align to TRBD1. With V trimmed by 3 bases and J by 4 bases, 7 bases remained unmatched. There are 16 residues in the CDR3. Germline CDR1 and CDR2: SGHRS and YFSETQ. The CDR3 protein is CASSSRGTGGSDTQYF. CDR3 bases: TGCGCCAGCAGCTCGAGAGGGACAGGGGGTTCAGATACGCAGTATTTT. Full variable domain (rest looked up from reference TRBV5-1 and TRBJ2-3): KAGVTQTPRYLIKTRGQQVTLSCSPISGHRSVSWYQQTPGQGLQFLFEYFSETQRNKGNFPGRFSGRQFSNSRSEMNVSTLELGDSALYLCASSSRGTGGSDTQYFGPGTRLTVL.

This clonotype has ten or more counts. The chain couples TRBV12-3 or TRBV12-4 to TRBJ2-7, with D unclear. Trimming shortened V by 8 bases and J by 2 bases, and 16 bases separated the two germline ends. CDR3 size: 14 residues. The CDR3 protein is CASGNSRETYEQYF. The CDR3 coding sequence is TGTGCCAGCGGAAACAGTAGGGAAACCTACGAGCAGTACTTC.

This clonotype was seen repeatedly, ten times or more. The rearrangement links TRBV5-1 to TRBJ2-7, with 8 positions matching TRBD1. CDR3 length equals 14 residues. V trimming: 3 bases; J trimming: 6 bases; junction bases outside the gene matches: 8. From germline, CDR1 is SGHRS and CDR2 YFSETQ. CDR3 coding DNA: TGCGCCAGCAGCTCGGGACAGGCCTGGCTCGAGCAGTACTTC. Its protein product is CASSSGQAWLEQYF. Supplemented by reference TRBV5-1 and TRBJ2-7, the full variable domain reads KAGVTQTPRYLIKTRGQQVTLSCSPISGHRSVSWYQQTPGQGLQFLFEYFSETQRNKGNFPGRFSGRQFSNSRSEMNVSTLELGDSALYLCASSSGQAWLEQYFGPGTRLTVT.

The chain recombines TRBV10-3 with TRBJ1-2; TRBD1 matches 7 bases. CDR1 ENHRY and CDR2 SYGVKD come from the germline V gene. V lost 10 bases and J lost 5; bases outside the gene matches: 7. This CDR3 has 12 residues. CDR3 sequence (DNA): TGTGCCAGCAGGGACAGCCTGTATGGCTACACCTTC. Its protein product is CASRDSLYGYTF.